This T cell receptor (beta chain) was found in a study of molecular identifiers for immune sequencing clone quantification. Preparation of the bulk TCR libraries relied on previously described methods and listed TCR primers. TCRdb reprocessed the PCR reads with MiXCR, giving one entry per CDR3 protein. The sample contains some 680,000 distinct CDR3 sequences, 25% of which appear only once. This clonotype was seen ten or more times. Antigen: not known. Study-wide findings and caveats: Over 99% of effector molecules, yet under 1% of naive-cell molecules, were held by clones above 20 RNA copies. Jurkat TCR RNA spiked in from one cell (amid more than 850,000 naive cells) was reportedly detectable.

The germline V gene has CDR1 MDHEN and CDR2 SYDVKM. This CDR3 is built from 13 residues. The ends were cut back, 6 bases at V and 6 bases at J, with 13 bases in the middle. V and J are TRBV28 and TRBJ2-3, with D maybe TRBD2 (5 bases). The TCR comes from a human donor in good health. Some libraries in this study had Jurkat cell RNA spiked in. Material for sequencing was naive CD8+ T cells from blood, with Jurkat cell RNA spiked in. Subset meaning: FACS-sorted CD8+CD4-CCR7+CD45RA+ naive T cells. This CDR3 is CASSLQRADTQYF. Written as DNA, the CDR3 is TGTGCCAGCAGCCTCCAGAGGGCGGATACGCAGTATTTT. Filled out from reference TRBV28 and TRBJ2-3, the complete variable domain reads DVKVTQSSRYLVKRTGEKVFLECVQDMDHENMFWYRQDPGLGLRLIYFSYDVKMKEKGDIPEGYSVSREKKERFSLILESASTNQTSMYLCASSLQRADTQYFGPGTRLTVL.